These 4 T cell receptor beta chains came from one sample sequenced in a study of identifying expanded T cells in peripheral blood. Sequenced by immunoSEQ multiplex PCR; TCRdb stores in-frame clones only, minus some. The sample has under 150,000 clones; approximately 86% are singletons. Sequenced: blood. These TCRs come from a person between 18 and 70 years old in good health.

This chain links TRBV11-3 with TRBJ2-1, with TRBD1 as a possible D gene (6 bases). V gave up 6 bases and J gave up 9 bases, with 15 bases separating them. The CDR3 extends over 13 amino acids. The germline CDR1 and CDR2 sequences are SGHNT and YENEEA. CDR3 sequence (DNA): TGTGCCAGCAGTATAGGGGGTGGCAGTGAGCAGTTCTTC. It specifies CASSIGGGSEQFF.

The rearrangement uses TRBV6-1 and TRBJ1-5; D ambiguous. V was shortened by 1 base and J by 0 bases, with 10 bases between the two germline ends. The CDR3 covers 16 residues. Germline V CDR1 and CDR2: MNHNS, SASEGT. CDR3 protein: CASSEVAVYSNQPQHF. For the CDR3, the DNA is TGTGCCAGCAGTGAAGTGGCAGTTTATAGCAATCAGCCCCAGCATTTT.

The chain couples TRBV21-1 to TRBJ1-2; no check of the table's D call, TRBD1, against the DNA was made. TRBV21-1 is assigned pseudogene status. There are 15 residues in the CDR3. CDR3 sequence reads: CASNRQEAAPYGYTF. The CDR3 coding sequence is TGTGCCAGCAACAGACAGGAGGCGGCTCCCTATGGCTACACCTTC.

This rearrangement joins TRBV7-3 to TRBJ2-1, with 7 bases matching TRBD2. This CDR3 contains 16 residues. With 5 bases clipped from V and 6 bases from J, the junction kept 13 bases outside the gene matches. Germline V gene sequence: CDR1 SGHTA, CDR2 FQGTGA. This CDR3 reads CASSPSWLAEGNEQFF. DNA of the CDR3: TGTGCCAGCAGCCCTTCTTGGCTAGCGGAAGGCAATGAGCAGTTCTTC.